Shown below are 24 T cell receptor beta chains from a single sample sequenced in a study of blood T cell repertoires in COVID-19. Repertoires were generated with immunoSEQ multiplex PCR, while TCRdb's copy carries only in-frame clones and drops some. The sample consists of about 66,000 clones, approximately 80% of them appearing once. The sequencing sample was made of peripheral blood. These receptors came from a man in his fifties or sixties with acute or convalescent COVID-19.

The CDR3 reads CAWSSGSPLHF. The DNA for the CDR3 is TGTGCCTGGAGTTCGGGTTCACCCCTCCACTTT. The chain combines TRBV30 with TRBJ1-6; D is uncertain. V was cut by 2 bases and J by 9 bases, with 5 bases left in between. The germline gives CDR1 GTSNPN, CDR2 SVGIG (reference sequence). The CDR3 runs to 11 residues.

The chain has TRBV30 and TRBJ1-4; TRBD1 aligns across 7 bases. The CDR3 length is 15 residues. Germline values: CDR1 GTSNPN, CDR2 SVGIG (reference sequence). With 0 bases clipped from V and 7 bases from J, the junction kept 8 bases outside the gene matches. The CDR3 sequence is CAWSVETGNFEKLFF. In nucleotides, the CDR3 is TGTGCCTGGAGTGTCGAGACAGGGAACTTTGAAAAACTGTTTTTT.

This chain links TRBV11-1 with TRBJ2-7, with 7 bases aligning to TRBD2. This CDR3 is built from 13 residues. Unmatched junction bases numbered 3, after V lost 1 base and J lost 6 bases. Germline V lookup: CDR1 SGHAT, CDR2 FQDESV (reference sequence). The CDR3: CASSLGLAGEQYV. In DNA, the CDR3 is TGTGCCAGCAGCTTAGGACTAGCAGGCGAGCAGTACGTC.

The V and J genes are TRBV27 and TRBJ1-5, with TRBD1 matching over 9 bases. J was trimmed by 2 bases and V by 6 bases; bases with no gene match: 20. CDR1 is MNHEY, CDR2 SMNVEV, per germline (reference sequence). This CDR3 contains 20 residues. CDR3 protein: CASSPAGTGLTQVGNQPQHF. The CDR3 DNA sequence: TGTGCCAGCAGCCCGGCAGGGACAGGGTTAACTCAAGTGGGCAATCAGCCCCAGCATTTT.

V is TRBV19 and J is TRBJ1-2; D ambiguous. The V and J ends lost 3 bases and 6 bases respectively, with 5 bases between them. CDR3 length equals 11 residues. Germline CDR1 LNHDA, CDR2 SQIVND (reference sequence). CDR3 in amino acids: CASSIYNGYTF. The DNA of the CDR3 is TGTGCCAGTAGTATTTATAATGGCTACACCTTC.

V and J are TRBV5-4 and TRBJ2-5, with a possible D match to TRBD2 (6 bases). This CDR3 has 15 amino acids. Trimming stripped 0 bases from V and 0 bases from J, with 9 bases between. Germline CDR1 reads SGHNT; CDR2 reads YYREEE (reference sequence). DNA of the CDR3: TGTGCCAGCAGCTTGGCTCTAGCGAACCAAGAGACCCAGTACTTC. Translation: CASSLALANQETQYF.

The chain employs TRBV19 and TRBJ2-2; TRBD2 might be the D (6 bases). This CDR3 is built from 13 residues. From germline, CDR1 is LNHDA and CDR2 SQIVND (reference sequence). Trimming pared 10 bases from V and 4 bases from J, leaving 13 bases between. CDR3 nucleotide sequence: TGTGCCACGAAGCGGGTGAGCACCGGGGAGCTGTTTTTT. It translates to CATKRVSTGELFF. Together with reference TRBV19 and TRBJ2-2, the CDR3 gives the full variable domain: DGGITQSPKYLFRKEGQNVTLSCEQNLNHDAMYWYRQDPGQGLRLIYYSQIVNDFQKGDIAEGYSVSREKKESFPLTVTSAQKNPTAFYLCATKRVSTGELFFGEGSRLTVL.

This sequence joins TRBV12-3 or TRBV12-4 and TRBJ2-7; the D is unclear. Trimming left V 3 bases short and J 3 bases short, with 6 bases between. The CDR3 contains 12 residues. The CDR3 region has the DNA TGTGCCAGCAGTTTTAGAGGCTACGAGCAGTACGTC. Its translation is CASSFRGYEQYV.

This clone came up once. The CDR3 bases are TGTGCCAGTAGTATAGAGGGACAGCGCAATCAGCCCCAGCATTTT. This translates into CASSIEGQRNQPQHF. The V gene is TRBV19, the J gene TRBJ1-5; TRBD1 agrees at 7 bases. The CDR3 loop spans 15 amino acids. V was pared by 0 bases and J by 2 bases, with 1 base of the junction left unmatched. Germline assignment: CDR1 LNHDA and CDR2 SQIVND (reference sequence). The variable domain in full, with the rest retrieved from reference TRBV19 and TRBJ1-5, is DGGITQSPKYLFRKEGQNVTLSCEQNLNHDAMYWYRQDPGQGLRLIYYSQIVNDFQKGDIAEGYSVSREKKESFPLTVTSAQKNPTAFYLCASSIEGQRNQPQHFGDGTRLSIL.

The rearrangement joins TRBV12-3 or TRBV12-4 to TRBJ1-6; 9 bases match TRBD1. The CDR3 has 12 residues. V shed 6 bases, J shed 12 bases, and the junction held 3 bases outside the gene matches. The CDR3 loop reads CASRGDREPLHF. In nucleotides, the CDR3 is TGTGCCAGCAGGGGGGACAGGGAACCCCTCCACTTT.

This chain joins TRBV7-2 and TRBJ1-2; D gene uncertain. CDR3 size: 17 residues. Trimming took off 1 base at V and 2 bases at J, with 17 bases between the two ends. Germline lookup yields CDR1 SGHTA and CDR2 FQGNSA. The CDR3 nucleotides are TGTGCCAGCAGCTTAGTTTCAGGAAGCCAAAAGAACTATGGCTACACCTTC. As protein: CASSLVSGSQKNYGYTF.

This chain connects TRBV20-1 to TRBJ2-7; 7 bases map to TRBD1. This CDR3 is 14 amino acids long. Looked up from germline, CDR1 is DFQATT and CDR2 is SNEGSKA (reference sequence). After removal of 6 bases from V and 3 bases from J, the junction contained 11 bases not matched to a gene. The CDR3 is CSASRPGGVYEQYF. In DNA, the CDR3 is TGCAGTGCAAGTCGCCCAGGGGGAGTCTACGAGCAGTACTTC.

This clone was recorded only once. CDR3 sequence reads: CASSRDTYYEQYF. CDR3 bases: TGCGCCAGCAGTAGGGACACCTACTACGAGCAGTACTTC. The rearrangement joins TRBV5-1 to TRBJ2-7, with D tentatively TRBD1 (6 bases). From germline, CDR1 is SGHRS and CDR2 YFSETQ. V shed 5 bases and J shed 3 bases, with 12 bases lying between them. The CDR3 extends over 13 amino acids.

The chain recombines TRBV6-1 with TRBJ2-5; 9 bases match TRBD2. Looked up from germline, CDR1 is MNHNS and CDR2 is SASEGT. The ends lost 0 bases at V and 5 bases at J; junction bases unmatched: 10. The CDR3 loop spans 17 amino acids. The chain's CDR3 is CASSEAGGGAIRETQYF. CDR3 bases: TGTGCCAGCAGTGAAGCTGGCGGGGGGGCAATTCGGGAGACCCAGTACTTC.

The V call is TRBV6-6, the J call TRBJ1-4, with 7 positions matching TRBD1. This CDR3 region has 15 residues. Trimming cost V 2 bases and J 5 bases; bases outside gene matches: 5. Germline values: CDR1 MNHNY, CDR2 SVGAGI (reference sequence). The CDR3 spells CASSYDGTVNEKLFF. The CDR3 DNA reads as TGTGCCAGCAGTTACGATGGGACAGTAAATGAAAAACTGTTTTTT.

In nucleotides, the CDR3 is TGTGCCAGCAGGCGGAATCGGGGGGCTGGCCACAATGAGCAGTTCTTC. Translating it yields CASRRNRGAGHNEQFF. This sequence joins TRBV27 and TRBJ2-1; tentatively, D is TRBD2 (7 bases). The germline V gene encodes CDR1 MNHEY and CDR2 SMNVEV (reference sequence). This CDR3 spans 16 amino acids. The V and J ends lost 6 bases and 5 bases respectively, with 20 bases between them.

In this sample, this clone turned up once. The chain is built from TRBV2 and TRBJ1-4; D might be TRBD1 (6 bases). Germline V lookup: CDR1 SNHLY, CDR2 FYNNEI. With 3 bases removed from V and 2 bases from J, the gap between germline ends came to 7 bases. The CDR3 is 14 amino acids. CDR3 coding DNA: TGTGCCAGCAGTGAGGGGGCGACTAATGAAAAACTGTTTTTT. It codes for CASSEGATNEKLFF.

V gene TRBV19 combines with J gene TRBJ2-5, with a weak D call TRBD1 (7 bases). CDR3 size: 18 residues. Germline-derived CDR1 and CDR2 are LNHDA and SQIVND (reference sequence). Trimming removed 3 bases from V and 4 bases from J, with 24 bases in between. CDR3 nucleotide sequence: TGTGCCAGTAGTATTGGGGGGTCGACAGGGCCTGGGAGAGAGACCCAGTACTTC. It codes for CASSIGGSTGPGRETQYF.

This chain links TRBV11-2 with TRBJ2-5; 7 bases are a match to TRBD1. V was pared by 2 bases and J by 1 base, with 7 bases of the junction left unmatched. The CDR3 is 16 residues long. CDR1 is SGHAT, CDR2 FQNNGV, per germline. As DNA, the CDR3 is TGTGCCAGCAGCTTACGAACGGGACAGTCCCAAGAGACCCAGTACTTC. Translating gives CASSLRTGQSQETQYF.

A single count supports this clone. The rearrangement links TRBV11-2 to TRBJ2-1; perhaps TRBD2 as D (6 bases). V lost 5 bases to trimming and J lost 0 bases, with 11 bases between them. This CDR3 has 15 amino acids. Germline CDR1 SGHAT, CDR2 FQNNGV. CDR3 bases: TGTGCCAGCAGCCCCGCCGGGAGCTCCTACAATGAGCAGTTCTTC. Translating gives CASSPAGSSYNEQFF.

The genes are TRBV6-2 or TRBV6-3 and TRBJ1-1, with no clear D. The CDR3 is 17 amino acids. V dropped 2 bases and J dropped 4 bases, with 20 bases sitting between them. Per germline, CDR1 MNHEY and CDR2 SVGEGT. The CDR3, as DNA: TGTGCCAGCAGTTACGCCCCGGCGGGCCGAGGGAGCACTGAAGCTTTCTTT. It specifies CASSYAPAGRGSTEAFF.

V and J are TRBV6-5 and TRBJ2-7; unclear D gene. The V end was cut by 9 bases, the J end by 2 bases, with 17 bases between. This CDR3 is 14 amino acids long. Germline V lookup: CDR1 MNHEY, CDR2 SVGAGI. This CDR3 is CASAVLSATYEQYV. In nucleotides, the CDR3 is TGTGCCAGTGCGGTATTATCAGCGACCTACGAGCAGTACGTC.

The gene calls are TRBV24-1 and TRBJ1-2, with TRBD1 as a possible D gene (6 bases). Deletions cut 4 bases from V and 4 bases from J, with 9 bases between. CDR1 KGHDR and CDR2 SFDVKD come from the germline V gene. The CDR3 extends over 13 amino acids. CDR3 DNA sequence: TGTGCCACCAGTGACCTGGACAGCTATGGCTACACCTTC. Its translation is CATSDLDSYGYTF.

This clone was seen many times. This chain joins TRBV30 and TRBJ1-2, with unresolved D. This CDR3 comprises 14 residues. Trimming took 0 bases from V and 2 from J, leaving 10 bases between them. Germline CDR1 and CDR2: GTSNPN and SVGIG (reference sequence). CDR3 residues: CAWSVHLVNYGYTF. The CDR3 bases are TGTGCCTGGAGTGTACATCTGGTAAACTATGGCTACACCTTC.